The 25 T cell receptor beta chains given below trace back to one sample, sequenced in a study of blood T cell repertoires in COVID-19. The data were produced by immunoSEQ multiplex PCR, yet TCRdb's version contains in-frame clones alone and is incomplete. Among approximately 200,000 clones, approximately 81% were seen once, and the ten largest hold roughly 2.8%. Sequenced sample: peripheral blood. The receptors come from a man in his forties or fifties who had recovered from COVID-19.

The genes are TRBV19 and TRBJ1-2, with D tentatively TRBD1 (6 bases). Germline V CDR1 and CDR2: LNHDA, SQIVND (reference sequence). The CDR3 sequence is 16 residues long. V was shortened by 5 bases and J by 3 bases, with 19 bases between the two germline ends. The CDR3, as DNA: TGTGCCAGTAGTCGGACAGCCTACATGCTGGACTATGGCTACACCTTC. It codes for CASSRTAYMLDYGYTF.

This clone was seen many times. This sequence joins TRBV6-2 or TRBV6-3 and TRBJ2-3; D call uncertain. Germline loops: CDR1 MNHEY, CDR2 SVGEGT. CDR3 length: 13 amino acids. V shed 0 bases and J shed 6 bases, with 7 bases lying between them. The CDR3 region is CASSYSSADTQYF. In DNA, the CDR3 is TGTGCCAGCAGTTACTCTTCCGCGGATACGCAGTATTTT.

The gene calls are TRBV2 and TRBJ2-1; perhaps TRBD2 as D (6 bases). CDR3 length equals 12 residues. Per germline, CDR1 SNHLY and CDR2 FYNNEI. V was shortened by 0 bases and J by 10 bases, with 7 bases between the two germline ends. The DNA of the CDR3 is TGTGCCAGCAGTGAAGCCGGGGGAGAGCAGTTCTTC. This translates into CASSEAGGEQFF. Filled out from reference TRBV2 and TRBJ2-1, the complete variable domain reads EPEVTQTPSHQVTQMGQEVILRCVPISNHLYFYWYRQILGQKVEFLVSFYNNEISEKSEIFDDQFSVERPDGSNFTLKIRSTKLEDSAMYFCASSEAGGEQFFGPGTRLTVL.

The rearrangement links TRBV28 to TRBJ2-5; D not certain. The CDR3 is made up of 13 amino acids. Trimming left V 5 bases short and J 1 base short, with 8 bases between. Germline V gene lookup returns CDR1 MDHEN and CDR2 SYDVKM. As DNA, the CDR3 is TGTGCCAGCAGTAACAGTATCCAAGAGACCCAGTACTTC. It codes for CASSNSIQETQYF. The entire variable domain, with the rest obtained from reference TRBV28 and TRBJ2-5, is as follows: DVKVTQSSRYLVKRTGEKVFLECVQDMDHENMFWYRQDPGLGLRLIYFSYDVKMKEKGDIPEGYSVSREKKERFSLILESASTNQTSMYLCASSNSIQETQYFGPGTRLLVL.

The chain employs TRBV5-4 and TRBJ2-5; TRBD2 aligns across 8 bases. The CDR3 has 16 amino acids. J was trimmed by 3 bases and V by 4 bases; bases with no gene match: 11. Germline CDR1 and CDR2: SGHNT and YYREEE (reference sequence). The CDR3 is CASSLVPGTRKETQYF. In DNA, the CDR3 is TGTGCCAGCAGCCTCGTTCCCGGGACTAGGAAAGAGACCCAGTACTTC.

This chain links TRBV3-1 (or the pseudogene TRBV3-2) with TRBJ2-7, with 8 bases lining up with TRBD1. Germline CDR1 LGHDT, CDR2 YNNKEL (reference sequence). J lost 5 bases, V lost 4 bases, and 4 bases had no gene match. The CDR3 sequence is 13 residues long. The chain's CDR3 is CASSRTGHHEQYF. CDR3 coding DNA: TGTGCCAGCAGCCGGACAGGGCACCACGAGCAGTACTTC.

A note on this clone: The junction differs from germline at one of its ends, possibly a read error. CDR3 sequence (DNA): TGTGCCAGCAGCGAAGCGGGAGGGCCAGGCACAGATACGCAGTATTTT. Protein product: CASSEAGGPGTDTQYF. This chain uses TRBV6-1 with TRBJ2-3; 10 bases map to TRBD2. Germline values: CDR1 MNHNS, CDR2 SASEGT. CDR3 length: 16 residues.

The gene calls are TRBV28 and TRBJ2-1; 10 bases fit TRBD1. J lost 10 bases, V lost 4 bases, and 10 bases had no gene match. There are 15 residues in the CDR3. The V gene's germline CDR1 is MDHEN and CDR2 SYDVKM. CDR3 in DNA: TGTGCCAGCAGTTCCCCCGGGACAGGGGTTAGCGAGCAGTTCTTC. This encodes CASSSPGTGVSEQFF.

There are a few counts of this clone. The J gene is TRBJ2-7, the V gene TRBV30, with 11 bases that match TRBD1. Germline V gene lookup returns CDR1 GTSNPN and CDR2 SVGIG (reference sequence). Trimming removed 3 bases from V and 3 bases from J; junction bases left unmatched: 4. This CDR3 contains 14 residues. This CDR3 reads CAWRTGTGGYEQYF. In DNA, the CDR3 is TGTGCCTGGAGGACCGGGACAGGGGGCTACGAGCAGTACTTC.

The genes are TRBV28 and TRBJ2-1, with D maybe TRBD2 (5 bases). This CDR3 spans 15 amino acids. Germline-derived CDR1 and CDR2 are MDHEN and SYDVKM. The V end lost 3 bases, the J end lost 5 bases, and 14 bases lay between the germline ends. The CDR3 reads CASSFSWERNNEQFF. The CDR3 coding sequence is TGTGCCAGCAGTTTTAGTTGGGAGAGGAACAATGAGCAGTTCTTC.

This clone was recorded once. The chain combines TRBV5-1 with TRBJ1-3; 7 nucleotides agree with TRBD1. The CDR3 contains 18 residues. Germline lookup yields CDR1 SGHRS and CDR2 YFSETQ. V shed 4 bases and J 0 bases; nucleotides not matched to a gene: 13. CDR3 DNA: TGCGCCAGCAGCCACCGGGGGAGACAGGGAGCCTCTGGAAACACCATATATTTT. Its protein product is CASSHRGRQGASGNTIYF.

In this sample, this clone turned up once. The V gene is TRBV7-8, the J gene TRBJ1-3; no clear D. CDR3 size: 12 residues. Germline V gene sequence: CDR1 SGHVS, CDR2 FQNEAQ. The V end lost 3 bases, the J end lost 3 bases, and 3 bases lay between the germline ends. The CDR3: CASSLYGNTIYF. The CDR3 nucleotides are TGTGCCAGCAGCTTGTATGGAAACACCATATATTTT.

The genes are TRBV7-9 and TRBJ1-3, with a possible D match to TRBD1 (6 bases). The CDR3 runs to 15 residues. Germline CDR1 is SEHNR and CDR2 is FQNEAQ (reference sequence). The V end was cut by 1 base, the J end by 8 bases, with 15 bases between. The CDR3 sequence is CASSLVPGAVDTIYF. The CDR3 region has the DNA TGTGCCAGCAGCTTAGTGCCAGGGGCGGTTGACACCATATATTTT.

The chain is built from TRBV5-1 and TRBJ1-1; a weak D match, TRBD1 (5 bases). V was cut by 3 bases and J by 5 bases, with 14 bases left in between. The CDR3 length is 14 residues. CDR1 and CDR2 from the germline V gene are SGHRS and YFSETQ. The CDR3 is CASSSGGFLTEAFF. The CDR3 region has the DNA TGCGCCAGCAGCTCCGGGGGATTTTTAACTGAAGCTTTCTTT. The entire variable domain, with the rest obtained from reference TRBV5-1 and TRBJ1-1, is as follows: KAGVTQTPRYLIKTRGQQVTLSCSPISGHRSVSWYQQTPGQGLQFLFEYFSETQRNKGNFPGRFSGRQFSNSRSEMNVSTLELGDSALYLCASSSGGFLTEAFFGQGTRLTVV.

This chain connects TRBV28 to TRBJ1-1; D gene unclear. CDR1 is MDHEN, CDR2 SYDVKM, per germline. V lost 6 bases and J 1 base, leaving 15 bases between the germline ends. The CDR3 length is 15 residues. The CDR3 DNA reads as TGTGCCAGCAGCCCCGAGGCGACTTGGAACACTGAAGCTTTCTTT. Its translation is CASSPEATWNTEAFF.

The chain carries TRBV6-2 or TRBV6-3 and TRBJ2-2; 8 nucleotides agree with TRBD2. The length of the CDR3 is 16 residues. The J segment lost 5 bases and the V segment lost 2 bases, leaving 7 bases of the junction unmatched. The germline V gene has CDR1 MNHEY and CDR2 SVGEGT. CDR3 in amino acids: CASSYISGSVTGELFF. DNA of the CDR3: TGTGCCAGCAGTTACATAAGCGGGAGTGTGACCGGGGAGCTGTTTTTT.

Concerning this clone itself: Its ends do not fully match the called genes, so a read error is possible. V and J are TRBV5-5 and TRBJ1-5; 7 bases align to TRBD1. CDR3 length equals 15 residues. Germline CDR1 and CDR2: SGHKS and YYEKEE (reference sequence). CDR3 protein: CASTLGRGWNQPQHF. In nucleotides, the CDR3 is TGTGCCAGCACCTTGGGCAGGGGGTGGAATCAGCCCCAGCATTTT.

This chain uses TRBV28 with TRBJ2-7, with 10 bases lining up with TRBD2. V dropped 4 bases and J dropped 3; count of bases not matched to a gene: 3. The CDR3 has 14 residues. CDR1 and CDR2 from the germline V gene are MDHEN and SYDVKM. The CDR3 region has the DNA TGTGCCAGCAGTTCGGGACTAGCGAACTACGAGCAGTACTTC. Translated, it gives CASSSGLANYEQYF. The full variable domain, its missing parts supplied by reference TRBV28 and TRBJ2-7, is DVKVTQSSRYLVKRTGEKVFLECVQDMDHENMFWYRQDPGLGLRLIYFSYDVKMKEKGDIPEGYSVSREKKERFSLILESASTNQTSMYLCASSSGLANYEQYFGPGTRLTVT.

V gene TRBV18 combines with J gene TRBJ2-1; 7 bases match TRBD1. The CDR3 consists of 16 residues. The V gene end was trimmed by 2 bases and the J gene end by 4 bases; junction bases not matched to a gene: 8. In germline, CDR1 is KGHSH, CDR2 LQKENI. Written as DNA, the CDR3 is TGTGCCAGCTCACCATACCGGGACAGAGATTACAATGAGCAGTTCTTC. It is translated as CASSPYRDRDYNEQFF.

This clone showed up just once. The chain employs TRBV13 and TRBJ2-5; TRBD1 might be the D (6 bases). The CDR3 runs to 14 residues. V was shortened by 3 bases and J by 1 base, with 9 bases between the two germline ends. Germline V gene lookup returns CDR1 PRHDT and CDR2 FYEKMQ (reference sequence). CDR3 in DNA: TGTGCCAGCAGCTTCCAGGGGCTCCAAGAGACCCAGTACTTC. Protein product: CASSFQGLQETQYF.

CDR3 protein: CASSPGPGAYEQYF. The CDR3 DNA is TGTGCCAGCTCACCAGGTCCGGGGGCCTACGAGCAGTACTTC. The V call is TRBV18, the J call TRBJ2-7, with D possibly TRBD2 on 6 matching bases. CDR3 length: 14 residues. V was clipped by 2 bases and J by 2 bases, with 10 bases between them. The germline gives CDR1 KGHSH, CDR2 LQKENI.

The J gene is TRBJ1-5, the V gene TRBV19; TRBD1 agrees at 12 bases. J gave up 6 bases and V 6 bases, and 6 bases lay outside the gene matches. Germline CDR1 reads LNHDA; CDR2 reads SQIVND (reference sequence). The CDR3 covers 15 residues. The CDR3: CASSPGQGALQPQHF. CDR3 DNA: TGTGCCAGTAGCCCGGGACAGGGGGCCCTTCAGCCCCAGCATTTT.

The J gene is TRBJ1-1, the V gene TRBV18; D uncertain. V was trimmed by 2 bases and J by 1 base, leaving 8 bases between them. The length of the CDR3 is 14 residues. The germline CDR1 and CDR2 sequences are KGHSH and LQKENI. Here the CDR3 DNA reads TGTGCCAGCTCACCAATGGCCAGGAACACTGAAGCTTTCTTT. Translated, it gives CASSPMARNTEAFF.

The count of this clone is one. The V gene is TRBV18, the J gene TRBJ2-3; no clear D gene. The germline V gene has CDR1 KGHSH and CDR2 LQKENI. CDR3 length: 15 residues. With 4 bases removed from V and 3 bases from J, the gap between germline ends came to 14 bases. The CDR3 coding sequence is TGTGCCAGCTCACTAAGCCTCTCAGGTACAGATACGCAGTATTTT. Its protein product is CASSLSLSGTDTQYF.

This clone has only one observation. The CDR3 DNA follows: TGCGCCAGCAGCCAAGATCAGAGGGCGAGCTCCTACAATGAGCAGTTCTTC. Its protein product is CASSQDQRASSYNEQFF. The rearrangement joins TRBV4-1 to TRBJ2-1, with D maybe TRBD2 (5 bases). Germline V gene sequence: CDR1 MGHRA, CDR2 YSYEKL. The CDR3 consists of 17 residues. Trimming left V 0 bases short and J 0 bases short, with 12 bases between.